These T cell receptor beta chains were read from a single sample in a study of graft-versus-host responses after intestinal transplantation. Here immunoSEQ multiplex PCR was the method, and the copy in TCRdb shows in-frame clones only, minus some. The sample holds some 70,000 clones, roughly 87% seen once. What these receptors recognize is not known. Sequenced material: unstimulated CD8+ T cells sorted from spleen or lymph node cells, taken before transplant. These receptors originate from a human donor who was the organ donor for an intestinal transplant. CDR3s include the opening cysteine and the closing phenylalanine or tryptophan. Each record gives: V gene, CDR3 protein.

V gene: TRBV11-2
CDR3 protein: CASRGQQAYEQYF

V gene: TRBV9
CDR3 protein: CASSVGDRVDNEQFF

V gene: TRBV5-1
CDR3 protein: CASRGGGNQPQHF

V gene: TRBV9
CDR3 protein: CASSFGTGDTEAFF

V gene: TRBV6-5
CDR3 protein: CASSYGAPEGGNTIYF

V gene: TRBV18
CDR3 protein: CASSKGGVGFF

V gene: TRBV11-2
CDR3 protein: CASTLTGPDTEAFF

V gene: TRBV11-2
CDR3 protein: CASSLRRGGVDTQYF

V gene: TRBV5-1
CDR3 protein: CASSLEGIYGYTF

V gene: TRBV2
CDR3 protein: CARKTGNEQFF

V gene: TRBV7-9
CDR3 protein: CASSLRPGLLFKTNEKLFF

V gene: TRBV7-8
CDR3 protein: CASSFRLISGQLSFQETQYF